The clone carrying this T cell receptor beta chain was seen ten or more times. V lost 5 bases and J 2 bases, leaving 9 bases between the germline ends. CDR1 is SGHTA and CDR2 is FQGTGA in the germline V gene. The CDR3 runs to 14 residues. Time point defined: patch test 3, about 24 weeks after DPC sensitization. The treatment is: therapeutic diphenylcyclopropenone sensitization with weekly scalp DPC. The data derive from a study of human T cells and chemical hapten exposure. TCRdb fed the RACE reads into MiXCR, producing one record per CDR3 protein. The sample gives 95,000 to 150,000 distinct CDR3 sequences, over 9% of which show up once; 2.4% is in the top ten.

This clonotype was sampled from a woman aged 45-65 years with alopecia areata. Some clones in this sample may be carry-over from other donors' samples. The chain recombines TRBV7-3 with TRBJ2-2; D call uncertain. The source material was whole blood, sampled in connection with sensitization to the hapten diphenylcyclopropenone (DPC). The CDR3: CASSPRINTGELFF. DNA for the CDR3: TGTGCCAGCAGCCCCCGGATCAACACCGGGGAGCTGTTTTTT.